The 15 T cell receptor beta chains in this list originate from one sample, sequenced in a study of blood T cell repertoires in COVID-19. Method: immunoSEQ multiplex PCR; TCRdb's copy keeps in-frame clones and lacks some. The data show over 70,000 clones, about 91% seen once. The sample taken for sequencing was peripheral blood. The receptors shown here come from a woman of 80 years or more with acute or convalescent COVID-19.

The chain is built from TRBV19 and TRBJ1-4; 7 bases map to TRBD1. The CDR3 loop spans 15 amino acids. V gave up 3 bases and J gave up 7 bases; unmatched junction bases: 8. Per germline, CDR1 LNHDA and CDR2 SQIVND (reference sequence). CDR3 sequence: CASSIRTGFGEKLFF. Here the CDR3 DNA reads TGTGCCAGTAGTATCCGGACAGGATTTGGTGAAAAACTGTTTTTT.

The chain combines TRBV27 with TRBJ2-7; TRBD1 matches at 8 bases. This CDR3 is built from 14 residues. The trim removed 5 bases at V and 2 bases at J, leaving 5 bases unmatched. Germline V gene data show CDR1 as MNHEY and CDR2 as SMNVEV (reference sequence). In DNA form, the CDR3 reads TGTGCCAGCAGTAGGGTACAGGGGGCCTACGAGCAGTACTTC. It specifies CASSRVQGAYEQYF.

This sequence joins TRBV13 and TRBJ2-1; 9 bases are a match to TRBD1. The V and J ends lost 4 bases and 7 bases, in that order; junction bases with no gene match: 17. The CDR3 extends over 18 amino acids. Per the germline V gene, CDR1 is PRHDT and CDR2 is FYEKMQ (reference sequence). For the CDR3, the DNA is TGTGCCAGCAGCTCTTACAGGGGGCTGAACGGGGGGCAGAATGAGCAGTTCTTC. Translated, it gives CASSSYRGLNGGQNEQFF.

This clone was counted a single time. The CDR3 loop is CASSFGTRGNTIYF. For the CDR3, the DNA is TGTGCCAGCAGCTTCGGGACTAGGGGAAACACCATATATTTT. This chain connects TRBV7-2 to TRBJ1-3; maybe TRBD1 (5 bases). The CDR3 totals 14 residues. Between the trimmed V and J ends, which lost 3 bases and 4 bases, there was a span of 10 bases. The V gene's germline CDR1 is SGHTA and CDR2 FQGNSA.

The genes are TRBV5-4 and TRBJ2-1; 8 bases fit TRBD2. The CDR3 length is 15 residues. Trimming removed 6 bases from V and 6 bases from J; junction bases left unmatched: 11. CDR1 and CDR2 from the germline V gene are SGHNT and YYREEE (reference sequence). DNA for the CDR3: TGTGCCAGCACCCTGGGACTAGGGCAGATCAATGAGCAGTTCTTC. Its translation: CASTLGLGQINEQFF.

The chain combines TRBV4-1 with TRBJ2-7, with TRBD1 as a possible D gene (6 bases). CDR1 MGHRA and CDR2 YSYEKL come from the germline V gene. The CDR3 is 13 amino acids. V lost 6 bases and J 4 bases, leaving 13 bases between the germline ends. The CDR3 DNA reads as TGCGCCAGCAGTAGGGGGTTAGGGTACGAGCAGTACTTC. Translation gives CASSRGLGYEQYF.

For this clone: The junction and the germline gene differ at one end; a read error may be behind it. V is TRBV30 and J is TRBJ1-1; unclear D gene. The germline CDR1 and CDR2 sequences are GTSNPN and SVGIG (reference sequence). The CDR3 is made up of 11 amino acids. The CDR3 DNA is TGTGCCGGGAGAGCTAACACTGAAGCTTTCTTT. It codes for CAGRANTEAFF.

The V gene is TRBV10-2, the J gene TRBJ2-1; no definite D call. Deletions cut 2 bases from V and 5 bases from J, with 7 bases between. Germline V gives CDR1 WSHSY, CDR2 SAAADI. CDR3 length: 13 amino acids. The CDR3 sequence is CASSERRNNEQFF. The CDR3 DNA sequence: TGCGCCAGCAGTGAGCGGCGGAACAATGAGCAGTTCTTC.

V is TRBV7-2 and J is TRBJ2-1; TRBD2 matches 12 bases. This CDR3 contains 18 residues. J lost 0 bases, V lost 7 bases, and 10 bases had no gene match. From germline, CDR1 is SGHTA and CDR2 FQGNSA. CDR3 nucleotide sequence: TGTGCCAGCAATCTGGGACTAGCGGGCGGTAGCTCCTACAATGAGCAGTTCTTC. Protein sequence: CASNLGLAGGSSYNEQFF.

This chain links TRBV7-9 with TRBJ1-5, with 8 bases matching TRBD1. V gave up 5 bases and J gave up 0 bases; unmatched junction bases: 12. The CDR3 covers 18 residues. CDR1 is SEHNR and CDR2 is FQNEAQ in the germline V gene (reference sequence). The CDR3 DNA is TGTGCCAGCAGCCTCGACAGGGGAGGTCGTTCTAGCAATCAGCCCCAGCATTTT. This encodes CASSLDRGGRSSNQPQHF.

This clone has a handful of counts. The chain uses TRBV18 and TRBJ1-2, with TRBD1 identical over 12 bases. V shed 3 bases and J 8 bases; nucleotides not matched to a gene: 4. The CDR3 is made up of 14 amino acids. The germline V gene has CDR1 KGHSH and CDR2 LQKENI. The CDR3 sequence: CASSPGQGAKGYTF. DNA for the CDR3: TGTGCCAGCTCACCGGGACAGGGGGCTAAGGGCTACACCTTC.

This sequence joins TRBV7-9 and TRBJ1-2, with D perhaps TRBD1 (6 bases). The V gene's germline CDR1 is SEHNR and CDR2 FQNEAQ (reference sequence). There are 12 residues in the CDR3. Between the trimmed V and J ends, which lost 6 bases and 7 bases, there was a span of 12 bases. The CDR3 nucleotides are TGTGCCAGCAGTTCAGGGGCCGGTGGCTACACCTTC. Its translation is CASSSGAGGYTF.

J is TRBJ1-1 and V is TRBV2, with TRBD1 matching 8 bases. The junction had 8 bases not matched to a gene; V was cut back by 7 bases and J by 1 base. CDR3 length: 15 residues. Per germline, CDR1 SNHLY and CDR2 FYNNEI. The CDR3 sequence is CASNDPGQANTEAFF. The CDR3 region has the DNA TGTGCCAGCAATGACCCGGGACAGGCGAACACTGAAGCTTTCTTT.

The CDR3 sequence: CASTSDGGDGYTF. The CDR3 DNA reads TGTGCCAGCACCTCGGACGGGGGGGATGGCTACACCTTC. The gene calls are TRBV28 and TRBJ1-2; perhaps TRBD1 as D (5 bases). Looked up from germline, CDR1 is MDHEN and CDR2 is SYDVKM. The CDR3 has 13 amino acids. V was clipped by 7 bases and J by 6 bases, with 15 bases between them.

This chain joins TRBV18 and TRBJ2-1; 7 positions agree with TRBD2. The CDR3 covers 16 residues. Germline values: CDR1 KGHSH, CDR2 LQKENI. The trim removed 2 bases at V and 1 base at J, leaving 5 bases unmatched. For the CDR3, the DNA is TGTGCCAGCTCACCAATCAAGGGAGGGTCCTACAATGAGCAGTTCTTC. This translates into CASSPIKGGSYNEQFF.